The sequence of this T cell receptor beta chain was determined in a study of PD-L1 blockade in urothelial cancer. This CDR3 has 16 amino acids. In germline, CDR1 is GTSNPN, CDR2 SVGIG (reference sequence). Trimming removed 4 bases from V and 3 bases from J; junction bases left unmatched: 10. The sample's time point: pretreatment peripheral blood. The number of samples from each patient was between 1 and 8, taken pretreatment and on-treatment. The repertoire was sequenced with immunoSEQ multiplex PCR; TCRdb's copy has only in-frame clones and lacks some. Of around 45,000 clones in the sample, around 84% were seen once.

Sequencing was performed on PBMCs, taken around atezolizumab (anti-PD-L1) treatment. V usage is TRBV30 and J usage is TRBJ2-2; 8 bases are a match to TRBD2. The sequence derives from a man aged 55 to 69 with urothelial cancer. CDR3 nucleotides: TGTGCCTGGACCCCAGTGGTAGCGGGATACACCGGGGAGCTGTTTTTT. Encoded protein: CAWTPVVAGYTGELFF. Drawing the rest from reference TRBV30 and TRBJ2-2, the complete variable domain is SQTIHQWPATLVQPVGSPLSLECTVEGTSNPNLYWYRQAAGRGLQLLFYSVGIGQISSEVPQNLSASRPQDRQFILSSKKLLLSDSGFYLCAWTPVVAGYTGELFFGEGSRLTVL.